This T cell receptor (beta chain) appears in the sequencing data of a study of CD8 T cells in Susac syndrome. The CDR3 spans 15 residues. The V end lost 1 base, the J end lost 10 bases, and 18 bases lay between the germline ends. Germline loops: CDR1 SGHRS, CDR2 YFSETQ. Random hexamers served to reverse transcribe about 0.45 to 1 ug RNA. MiXCR, run by TCRdb on the immunoSEQ multiplex PCR reads, gives a single entry per CDR3 protein. The sample holds about 240,000 distinct CDR3 sequences, less than 96% seen once. The receptor comes from a human donor with Susac syndrome. Sequencing used CD4+ T cells from PBMCs. The chain employs TRBV5-1 and TRBJ2-1; D perhaps matches TRBD1 (5 bases). The CDR3 reads CASSLSGRDRSEQFF. As DNA, the CDR3 is TGCGCCAGCAGCTTGTCTGGCAGGGATAGGAGCGAGCAGTTCTTC.